The source of this TCR beta chain is a study of PD-1 blockade in classical Hodgkin lymphoma. The data were produced by immunoSEQ multiplex PCR, yet TCRdb's version contains in-frame clones alone and is incomplete. The sample shows roughly 42,000 clones, 65% to 70% of them seen only once. The time point is: cycle 4 day 1 (C4D1), after 5 to 7 weeks of nivolumab. Exposure to brentuximab vedotin varied, and each patient had relapsed following autologous stem cell transplantation. Relapsed/refractory classical Hodgkin lymphoma patients had complete, partial or progressive responses. There are 17 residues in the CDR3. CDR1 is SGDLS, CDR2 YYNGEE, per germline. Trimming took 0 bases from V and 0 from J, leaving 13 bases between them. Points from the study as a whole: CD4+ but not CD8+ TCR diversity rose significantly by C4D1. At baseline, newly diagnosed patients reportedly showed less TCR diversity than healthy donors. Baseline diversity was lower in partial responders and progressors than complete responders.

This clone was detected only once. Its specificity is not known. The rearrangement joins TRBV9 to TRBJ2-1; tentative D call: TRBD2 (5 bases). This TCR came from a human donor with classical Hodgkin lymphoma. The source material was peripheral blood mononuclear cells (PBMCs), sampled before the fourth cycle of nivolumab. The CDR3 DNA follows: TGTGCCAGCAGCGTAGCCGGGCTCGGGGACTCCTACAATGAGCAGTTCTTC. Protein: CASSVAGLGDSYNEQFF.